The next 24 T cell receptor beta chains were all read from a single sample in a study of shared clonotypes between healthy human individuals. Produced via immunoSEQ multiplex PCR; TCRdb's table is partial and in-frame only. Here the sample spans hundreds of thousands of clones, 85% to 95% being singletons. Only CD45RO-negative cells positively selected for CCR7 counted as naive CD8 cells, so terminally differentiated effector memory CD45RA+ cells were excluded. Material for sequencing was naive CD8+ T cells sorted from blood. The source is a woman in her 30s in good health.

The rearrangement links TRBV28 to TRBJ1-1; D is undetermined. Trimming stripped 0 bases from V and 2 bases from J, with 10 bases between. CDR3 length: 15 residues. Germline-derived CDR1 and CDR2 are MDHEN and SYDVKM. The CDR3 DNA reads TGTGCCAGCAGTTTATGGGCAGGAACAAACACTGAAGCTTTCTTT. Amino acids: CASSLWAGTNTEAFF.

V is TRBV18 and J is TRBJ1-3; 11 bases line up with TRBD1. CDR3 size: 18 residues. Germline loops: CDR1 KGHSH, CDR2 LQKENI. With V trimmed by 2 bases and J by 7 bases, 13 bases remained unmatched. CDR3 sequence: CASSPYLDRGRRWNTIYF. The DNA for the CDR3 is TGTGCCAGCTCACCATATTTGGACAGGGGGCGTCGATGGAACACCATATATTTT.

The V and J genes are TRBV5-6 and TRBJ1-2, with 7 nucleotides matching TRBD1. With V trimmed by 1 base and J by 6 bases, 12 bases remained unmatched. This CDR3 spans 16 amino acids. Germline CDR1 is SGHDT and CDR2 is YYEEEE. CDR3 region: CASSLIAGGGPDGYTF. The CDR3 DNA sequence: TGTGCCAGCAGCTTGATCGCAGGGGGTGGGCCGGATGGCTACACCTTC.

V and J are TRBV2 and TRBJ2-5, with D possibly matching TRBD2 (6 bases). The CDR3 covers 13 residues. Trimming removed 8 bases at V and 9 bases at J, with 19 bases between. Looked up from germline, CDR1 is SNHLY and CDR2 is FYNNEI. CDR3 coding DNA: TGTGCCAGCCAGGAGGGCCCAGGTGGGTCCCAGTACTTC. This encodes CASQEGPGGSQYF.

The V gene is TRBV4-1, the J gene TRBJ2-1; perhaps TRBD2 as D (6 bases). This CDR3 comprises 16 residues. Germline V gene sequence: CDR1 MGHRA, CDR2 YSYEKL. The V end was cut by 7 bases, the J end by 4 bases, with 20 bases between. This chain's CDR3 is CASTPTRGMGYNEQFF. CDR3 nucleotide sequence: TGCGCCAGCACCCCCACCCGGGGGATGGGGTACAATGAGCAGTTCTTC.

The chain recombines TRBV15 with TRBJ2-3, with TRBD2 matching over 13 bases. Germline CDR1 and CDR2: LNHNV and YYDKDF (reference sequence). With 3 bases clipped from V and 4 bases from J, the junction kept 4 bases outside the gene matches. The CDR3 sequence is 16 residues long. The CDR3 loop reads CATSSGTSGVSDTQYF. The CDR3 DNA sequence: TGTGCCACCAGCAGTGGGACTAGCGGGGTATCAGATACGCAGTATTTT.

This chain connects TRBV28 to TRBJ2-2; D is perhaps TRBD2 (5 bases). Per germline, CDR1 MDHEN and CDR2 SYDVKM. V gave up 6 bases and J gave up 6 bases, with 20 bases separating them. The CDR3 is 16 amino acids. The CDR3 bases are TGTGCCAGCAGCCAAGGGCCTAGCTCCCCCCCCGGGGAGCTGTTTTTT. Translation: CASSQGPSSPPGELFF.

The V and J genes are TRBV5-4 and TRBJ2-7; 10 positions agree with TRBD1. CDR1 is SGHNT and CDR2 is YYREEE in the germline V gene (reference sequence). Unmatched junction bases numbered 9, after V lost 4 bases and J lost 2 bases. This CDR3 comprises 16 residues. CDR3 sequence (DNA): TGTGCCAGCAGCGCGTCGGGACAGGGGACGCCCTACGAGCAGTACTTC. The encoded protein is CASSASGQGTPYEQYF. The whole variable domain, remainder taken from reference TRBV5-4 and TRBJ2-7, is ETGVTQSPTHLIKTRGQQVTLRCSSQSGHNTVSWYQQALGQGPQFIFQYYREEENGRGNFPPRFSGLQFPNYSSELNVNALELDDSALYLCASSASGQGTPYEQYFGPGTRLTVT.

This chain connects TRBV27 to TRBJ2-5; D is unclear. In germline, CDR1 is MNHEY, CDR2 SMNVEV (reference sequence). The CDR3 sequence is 13 residues long. With 3 bases removed from V and 3 bases from J, the gap between germline ends came to 8 bases. DNA for the CDR3: TGTGCCAGCAGTTTTTTGCACGAAGAGACCCAGTACTTC. Translating gives CASSFLHEETQYF.

This chain connects TRBV10-1 to TRBJ1-1; 9 bases line up with TRBD1. CDR3 length: 16 amino acids. V dropped 5 bases and J dropped 1; count of bases not matched to a gene: 8. The V gene's germline CDR1 is WNHNN and CDR2 SYGVQD (reference sequence). The CDR3 sequence: CASSSSGTGRNTEAFF. The DNA of the CDR3 is TGCGCCAGCAGTTCCTCCGGGACAGGGCGGAACACTGAAGCTTTCTTT.

This clone was picked up one time. This chain joins TRBV19 and TRBJ2-5, with TRBD1 identical over 7 bases. Germline assignment: CDR1 LNHDA and CDR2 SQIVND (reference sequence). V gave up 5 bases and J gave up 5 bases; unmatched junction bases: 5. The CDR3 extends over 13 amino acids. CDR3 amino acids: CASSRQGWETQYF. The CDR3 region has the DNA TGTGCCAGTAGTCGACAGGGTTGGGAGACCCAGTACTTC.

A single count supports this clone. The V gene is TRBV19, the J gene TRBJ2-3, with D maybe TRBD1 (7 bases). This CDR3 has 14 amino acids. The ends were cut back, 7 bases at V and 2 bases at J, with 13 bases in the middle. CDR1 is LNHDA and CDR2 is SQIVND in the germline V gene (reference sequence). The CDR3 DNA is TGTGCCAGTAATGCGGGACAGAACACAGATACGCAGTATTTT. As protein: CASNAGQNTDTQYF.

The chain joins TRBV5-4 to TRBJ1-1, with 8 bases that match TRBD1. Germline CDR1 SGHNT, CDR2 YYREEE (reference sequence). There are 13 residues in the CDR3. V gave up 4 bases and J gave up 4 bases; unmatched junction bases: 3. The CDR3 spells CASSRTGTTEAFF. The CDR3 nucleotides are TGTGCCAGCAGCAGGACAGGGACCACTGAAGCTTTCTTT.

Worth noting for this clone: Other nucleotide sequences from this sample produce the same CDR3. The chain has TRBV7-9 and TRBJ2-3; D is unresolved. The CDR3 covers 12 residues. Looked up from germline, CDR1 is SEHNR and CDR2 is FQNEAQ (reference sequence). The V gene lost 5 bases and the J gene lost 1 base, with 4 bases spanning the gap. The CDR3 region is CASSLGTDTQYF. The CDR3 DNA reads TGTGCCAGCAGCCTGGGCACAGATACGCAGTATTTT.

V gene TRBV10-3 combines with J gene TRBJ2-1; 7 positions agree with TRBD2. V lost 6 bases, J lost 5 bases, and 7 bases stayed unmatched. Germline V CDR1 and CDR2: ENHRY, SYGVKD. CDR3 length: 14 amino acids. The DNA of the CDR3 is TGTGCCATCAGGGGGGAGGGAGCCCACAATGAGCAGTTCTTC. Encoded protein: CAIRGEGAHNEQFF.

CDR3 sequence (DNA): TGTGCCAGCACCCCTACGGAGGGAGTTAGGTCCTACAATGAGCAGTTCTTC. This translates into CASTPTEGVRSYNEQFF. The chain employs TRBV27 and TRBJ2-1; possibly TRBD2 for D (6 bases). Germline CDR1 MNHEY, CDR2 SMNVEV (reference sequence). V dropped 7 bases and J dropped 1 base, with 20 bases sitting between them. The CDR3 is made up of 17 amino acids.

V and J are TRBV5-6 and TRBJ1-1; D not resolved. CDR1 is SGHDT and CDR2 is YYEEEE in the germline V gene. Trimming removed 4 bases from V and 1 base from J, with 17 bases in between. The CDR3 totals 16 residues. The CDR3 DNA follows: TGTGCCAGCAGCCTACCGTGGAGGGAGTCGAACACTGAAGCTTTCTTT. It codes for CASSLPWRESNTEAFF.

The sample holds one count of this clone. The chain is built from TRBV29-1 and TRBJ2-1, with 12 bases fitting TRBD2. V trimming: 7 bases; J trimming: 5 bases; junction bases outside the gene matches: 6. This CDR3 contains 14 residues. Germline V gene data show CDR1 as SQVTM and CDR2 as ANQGSEA. The CDR3 sequence is CSAIGLAGNNEQFF. CDR3 in DNA: TGCAGCGCGATCGGACTAGCGGGGAACAATGAGCAGTTCTTC.

The chain has TRBV7-9 and TRBJ2-7, with D unclear. The germline CDR1 and CDR2 sequences are SEHNR and FQNEAQ (reference sequence). The CDR3 runs 12 residues. V was pared by 5 bases and J by 5 bases, with 10 bases between. The CDR3 coding sequence is TGTGCCAGCAGCCCGCAGGTCCACGAGCAGTACTTC. It yields the protein CASSPQVHEQYF.

The CDR3 DNA is TGCGCCAGCAGCTTGGGGCTCGGGGAGAGCGGCTACGAGCAGTACTTC. Amino acids: CASSLGLGESGYEQYF. The J gene is TRBJ2-7, the V gene TRBV5-1; maybe TRBD2 (5 bases). Germline lookup yields CDR1 SGHRS and CDR2 YFSETQ. CDR3 length: 16 amino acids. V lost 0 bases and J lost 3, with 16 bases in between.

This chain links TRBV9 with TRBJ2-2; no clear D gene. The germline V and J ends were trimmed by 5 bases and 3 bases, with 8 bases remaining between them. Germline values: CDR1 SGDLS, CDR2 YYNGEE. The CDR3 extends over 13 amino acids. The CDR3 here is CASRRSDTGELFF. CDR3 nucleotides: TGTGCCAGCAGAAGATCCGACACCGGGGAGCTGTTTTTT.

The chain links TRBV28 to TRBJ2-3; 8 bases match TRBD2. CDR1 and CDR2 from the germline V gene are MDHEN and SYDVKM. With 6 bases clipped from V and 3 bases from J, the junction kept 2 bases outside the gene matches. The CDR3 covers 13 residues. CDR3 amino acids: CASSQRETDTQYF. The CDR3 DNA follows: TGTGCCAGCAGCCAGCGGGAGACAGATACGCAGTATTTT.

This chain joins TRBV7-9 and TRBJ2-7, with 7 bases lining up with TRBD2. The ends lost 5 bases at V and 7 bases at J; junction bases unmatched: 14. CDR1 is SEHNR and CDR2 is FQNEAQ in the germline V gene (reference sequence). This CDR3 region has 15 residues. CDR3 residues: CASSLAGVGQEEQYF. In DNA form, the CDR3 reads TGTGCCAGCAGCCTGGCGGGAGTGGGCCAGGAGGAGCAGTACTTC.

CDR3 loop: CASSEGGYYNEQFF. In DNA, the CDR3 is TGTGCCAGTAGCGAGGGGGGATACTACAATGAGCAGTTCTTC. The chain uses TRBV19 and TRBJ2-1, with D perhaps matching TRBD1 or TRBD2 (6 bases each). CDR1 and CDR2 (germline): LNHDA, SQIVND (reference sequence). V dropped 6 bases and J dropped 3 bases, with 12 bases sitting between them. The CDR3 is 14 residues long. The full variable domain, in which reference TRBV19 and TRBJ2-1 provide the parts outside the CDR3, is DGGITQSPKYLFRKEGQNVTLSCEQNLNHDAMYWYRQDPGQGLRLIYYSQIVNDFQKGDIAEGYSVSREKKESFPLTVTSAQKNPTAFYLCASSEGGYYNEQFFGPGTRLTVL.